A single sample gave rise to the 25 T cell receptor beta chains below, sequenced in a study of blood T cell repertoires in COVID-19. This table comes from immunoSEQ multiplex PCR, and its TCRdb copy is limited to in-frame clones, with some not included. The repertoire holds under 200,000 clones, roughly 86% seen once, with around 3.5% in the top ten. The sample comprised peripheral blood. The origin of the receptors is a man between 70 and 80 years old with acute or convalescent COVID-19.

The V call is TRBV30, the J call TRBJ2-7; D gene unclear. CDR3 length equals 12 residues. The V end was cut by 0 bases, the J end by 5 bases, with 8 bases between. Germline CDR1 reads GTSNPN; CDR2 reads SVGIG (reference sequence). This CDR3 reads CAWSVARHEQYF. CDR3 coding DNA: TGTGCCTGGAGTGTAGCCCGCCACGAGCAGTACTTC.

The V call is TRBV28, the J call TRBJ1-5, with D perhaps matching TRBD1 (5 bases). Germline values: CDR1 MDHEN, CDR2 SYDVKM. V was cut by 6 bases and J by 1 base, with 7 bases left in between. CDR3 length: 13 residues. This chain's CDR3 is CASRRQSNQPQHF. The CDR3 DNA is TGTGCCAGCAGGAGACAGAGCAATCAGCCCCAGCATTTT.

The chain uses TRBV19 and TRBJ2-1; TRBD2 matches 10 bases. V was clipped by 4 bases and J by 9 bases; unmatched bases: 9. This CDR3 has 15 amino acids. CDR1 is LNHDA, CDR2 SQIVND, per germline (reference sequence). CDR3 in amino acids: CASSTSAGGMVEQFF. The CDR3 nucleotides read TGTGCCAGTAGTACCTCAGCGGGAGGGATGGTTGAGCAGTTCTTC.

The chain links TRBV19 to TRBJ1-4; 7 bases are shared with TRBD1. CDR1 is LNHDA, CDR2 SQIVND, per germline (reference sequence). This CDR3 has 14 amino acids. V trimming: 10 bases; J trimming: 3 bases; junction bases outside the gene matches: 8. CDR3 protein: CATVPTGSNEKLFF. CDR3 bases: TGTGCCACTGTCCCGACAGGGTCTAATGAAAAACTGTTTTTT.

This clone was detected once. This chain connects TRBV27 to TRBJ2-2; TRBD1 aligns across 9 bases. The CDR3 is 17 amino acids. The trim removed 3 bases at V and 6 bases at J, leaving 11 bases unmatched. The V gene's germline CDR1 is MNHEY and CDR2 SMNVEV (reference sequence). CDR3 in amino acids: CASSFQSGQGSSGELFF. DNA of the CDR3: TGTGCCAGCAGTTTCCAATCCGGACAGGGGTCATCCGGGGAGCTGTTTTTT.

CDR3: CASSLGGGSMNTEAFF. The CDR3 bases are TGTGCCAGCAGCTTGGGGGGGGGTTCGATGAACACTGAAGCTTTCTTT. V gene TRBV11-3 combines with J gene TRBJ1-1, with D possibly TRBD1 on 5 matching bases. From germline, CDR1 is SGHNT and CDR2 YENEEA. Trimming cost V 3 bases and J 0 bases, with 14 bases left between them. This CDR3 is built from 16 residues.

DNA of the CDR3: TGTGCCAGCAGTGAAGGGGTTTCAGGCGGGGAGCTGTTTTTT. Translating it yields CASSEGVSGGELFF. This sequence joins TRBV6-1 and TRBJ2-2; D remains unclear. V lost 1 base and J lost 7, with 10 bases in between. CDR3 length: 14 amino acids. Per germline, CDR1 MNHNS and CDR2 SASEGT.

The chain employs TRBV7-9 and TRBJ2-2; 9 bases are shared with TRBD1. V trimming: 5 bases; J trimming: 5 bases; junction bases outside the gene matches: 6. The germline V gene encodes CDR1 SEHNR and CDR2 FQNEAQ (reference sequence). CDR3 size: 15 residues. The CDR3 spells CASSRGQGWTGELFF. DNA of the CDR3: TGTGCCAGCAGCCGAGGACAGGGGTGGACCGGGGAGCTGTTTTTT.

The rearrangement joins TRBV18 to TRBJ2-3, with 10 bases identical to TRBD2. V lost 0 bases to trimming and J lost 2 bases; unmatched junction nucleotides: 2. The CDR3 consists of 16 residues. Germline V lookup: CDR1 KGHSH, CDR2 LQKENI. CDR3 region: CASSPPTSGFTDTQYF. For the CDR3, the DNA is TGTGCCAGCTCACCACCGACTAGCGGGTTCACAGATACGCAGTATTTT.

This chain joins TRBV2 and TRBJ2-3; 11 bases match TRBD2. Germline-derived CDR1 and CDR2 are SNHLY and FYNNEI. CDR3 size: 16 residues. Losses at the gene ends were 5 bases for V and 5 bases for J; bases not matched to a gene: 9. CDR3 in amino acids: CASSKIAGGHKDTQYF. In DNA, the CDR3 is TGTGCCAGCAGTAAGATAGCGGGGGGGCATAAAGATACGCAGTATTTT.

In this sample, this clone turned up once. The chain couples TRBV5-1 to TRBJ2-7; TRBD1 might be the D (6 bases). The CDR3 has 14 amino acids. The germline V and J ends were trimmed by 4 bases and 3 bases, with 14 bases remaining between them. Germline-derived CDR1 and CDR2 are SGHRS and YFSETQ. CDR3 DNA sequence: TGCGCCAGCAGCCCTGGGGACACAATCTACGAGCAGTACTTC. Its translation: CASSPGDTIYEQYF.

The rearrangement uses TRBV2 and TRBJ2-7; no clear D. Germline loops: CDR1 SNHLY, CDR2 FYNNEI. V lost 8 bases and J 0 bases, leaving 5 bases between the germline ends. The CDR3 is made up of 11 amino acids. CDR3 DNA: TGTGCCAGCTTCTCCTCCTACGAGCAGTACTTC. Translation gives CASFSSYEQYF.

This sequence joins TRBV19 and TRBJ2-3; tentatively, D is TRBD1 (5 bases). V lost 5 bases, J lost 6 bases, and 15 bases lay in between. Germline CDR1 LNHDA, CDR2 SQIVND (reference sequence). This CDR3 is built from 14 residues. This CDR3 is CASSPLRGVDTQYF. Here the CDR3 DNA reads TGTGCCAGTAGTCCGTTAAGGGGTGTGGATACGCAGTATTTT.

The J gene is TRBJ2-2, the V gene TRBV28; 7 bases are a match to TRBD2. The CDR3 totals 17 residues. V lost 6 bases and J lost 1; bases outside the gene matches: 11. Germline V gene data show CDR1 as MDHEN and CDR2 as SYDVKM. CDR3 in DNA: TGTGCCAGCAGCCCTCTGGGGGAGGGCCAGAACACCGGGGAGCTGTTTTTT. Amino acids: CASSPLGEGQNTGELFF. The variable domain in full, completed from reference TRBV28 and TRBJ2-2, reads DVKVTQSSRYLVKRTGEKVFLECVQDMDHENMFWYRQDPGLGLRLIYFSYDVKMKEKGDIPEGYSVSREKKERFSLILESASTNQTSMYLCASSPLGEGQNTGELFFGEGSRLTVL.

V is TRBV4-3 and J is TRBJ1-3; 7 bases are shared with TRBD1. The germline gives CDR1 LGHNA, CDR2 YSLEER. The CDR3 is made up of 15 amino acids. V lost 3 bases to trimming and J lost 7 bases; unmatched junction nucleotides: 9. The CDR3 DNA follows: TGCGCCAGCAGCCAGGCTGACAGGGTTACGAACACCATATATTTT. Encoded protein: CASSQADRVTNTIYF.

The chain uses TRBV3-1 (or the pseudogene TRBV3-2) and TRBJ2-5; 9 bases fit TRBD1. This CDR3 region has 16 residues. Germline values: CDR1 LGHDT, CDR2 YNNKEL (reference sequence). Losses at the gene ends were 6 bases for V and 7 bases for J; bases not matched to a gene: 15. The CDR3, as DNA: TGTGCCAGCAGTCGACAAGTCGCCGACAGGGGGGTGACCCAGTACTTC. It encodes CASSRQVADRGVTQYF.

V gene TRBV28 combines with J gene TRBJ1-6; TRBD1 is a possible D gene (6 bases). This CDR3 spans 14 amino acids. Germline CDR1 MDHEN, CDR2 SYDVKM. Deletions cut 2 bases from V and 4 bases from J, with 6 bases between. The CDR3 protein is CASSLTGYNSPLHF. The CDR3, as DNA: TGTGCCAGCAGTTTAACAGGGTATAATTCACCCCTCCACTTT.

The chain carries TRBV5-1 and TRBJ2-1; the match to TRBD2 covers 8 bases. CDR3 size: 15 residues. After removal of 0 bases from V and 7 bases from J, the junction contained 6 bases not matched to a gene. Looked up from germline, CDR1 is SGHRS and CDR2 is YFSETQ. CDR3 in amino acids: CASSLGFGGENEQFF. In nucleotides, the CDR3 is TGCGCCAGCAGCTTGGGGTTCGGGGGGGAGAATGAGCAGTTCTTC.

The V call is TRBV6-5, the J call TRBJ2-1, with 10 bases that match TRBD2. The CDR3 runs to 12 residues. With 8 bases clipped from V and 15 bases from J, the junction kept 10 bases outside the gene matches. Germline assignment: CDR1 MNHEY and CDR2 SVGAGI. In DNA form, the CDR3 reads TGTGCCAGCGTTTTTCAGCGGGGGGGGTTGTTCTTC. Its translation is CASVFQRGGLFF.

The gene calls are TRBV18 and TRBJ1-5, with 12 bases identical to TRBD1. Germline loops: CDR1 KGHSH, CDR2 LQKENI. CDR3 length: 16 residues. The V segment lost 3 bases and the J segment 6 bases; nucleotides outside the gene matches: 6. In DNA, the CDR3 is TGTGCCAGCTCACCCTCCGGGACAGGGGGCGGTCAGCCCCAGCATTTT. Its translation is CASSPSGTGGGQPQHF.

A single count supports this clone. J is TRBJ2-5 and V is TRBV7-3; tentatively, D is TRBD1 (6 bases). This CDR3 region has 14 residues. Germline V gene data show CDR1 as SGHTA and CDR2 as FQGTGA. The ends were cut back, 4 bases at V and 2 bases at J, with 11 bases in the middle. This CDR3 is CASSSLGQQETQYF. DNA for the CDR3: TGTGCCAGCAGCTCCTTAGGACAGCAAGAGACCCAGTACTTC.

This chain joins TRBV20-1 and TRBJ1-1; a possible D gene is TRBD1 (6 bases). This CDR3 is 10 amino acids long. Germline assignment: CDR1 DFQATT and CDR2 SNEGSKA (reference sequence). V shed 5 bases and J shed 12 bases, with 13 bases lying between them. DNA of the CDR3: TGCAGTGCTGGTACAGGGTTAACTTTCTTT. Protein: CSAGTGLTFF.

The V call is TRBV5-6, the J call TRBJ2-3; 13 bases match TRBD2. CDR3 length: 17 residues. Trimming at V came to 4 bases and at J to 2 bases, leaving 7 bases not matched to a gene. Looked up from germline, CDR1 is SGHDT and CDR2 is YYEEEE. CDR3 residues: CASSPGLAGAYTDTQYF. Written as DNA, the CDR3 is TGTGCCAGCAGCCCTGGACTAGCGGGGGCCTACACAGATACGCAGTATTTT.

The rearrangement links TRBV11-2 to TRBJ1-1; no reliable D call. The germline gives CDR1 SGHAT, CDR2 FQNNGV. Trimming took off 3 bases at V and 6 bases at J, with 14 bases between the two ends. The CDR3 has 14 residues. The DNA of the CDR3 is TGTGCCAGCAGCTTCCTTTGGCCATTGGCTGAAGCTTTCTTT. Encoded protein: CASSFLWPLAEAFF.

V and J are TRBV6-5 and TRBJ2-7; 8 nucleotides line up with TRBD1. Germline V lookup: CDR1 MNHEY, CDR2 SVGAGI. The V gene end was trimmed by 7 bases and the J gene end by 1 base; junction bases not matched to a gene: 9. This CDR3 comprises 15 residues. CDR3 region: CASTDTGTGSYEQYF. DNA of the CDR3: TGTGCCAGCACCGACACCGGGACAGGTTCCTACGAGCAGTACTTC.